This T cell receptor beta chain was obtained from a study of blood T cells in healthy people across ages (dated by TCRdb to about 2015). For context, the study as a whole: In model experiments, template switching captured about one uniquely barcoded TCR beta cDNA molecule for every two T cells. To track age-related changes in TCR beta repertoire diversity, the study relied on deep sequencing normalized with unique cDNA molecular identifiers. The donors were divided into four age groups: young (average around 16 years), middle-aged (approximately 39), aged (around 67) and long-lived (nearly 85). To avoid experimental bias, donors of different ages were randomly spread across the sequencing lanes. Two additional independent replicas of 1 million unique cDNA reads from the same blood draw were analyzed for two donors (one aged 18 to 30 and one aged 80 or older). Study-wide conclusions, independent of this receptor: Observed TCR beta diversity correlated strongly with the percentage of naive T cells measured by flow cytometry. As age increased, observed TCR beta diversity per million T cells dropped in a roughly linear way, and a significant reduction was already evident by age 40. Compared with the aged group, the long-lived group had more naive CD4+ T cells, fewer expanded clones and increased TCR diversity, suggesting age selection. Estimates of total diversity from one million sequenced T cells were regarded as lower bounds and underestimates. Since profiling was done on bulk unsorted PBMCs, naive and antigen-experienced compartments could not be conclusively compared. Because the CMV infection status of the donors was unknown, age-related changes in expanded clonotypes may potentially have been confounded.

V and J are truncated by 3 bases and 8 bases respectively, leaving an intervening sequence of 19 bases. Via the germline V gene (reference sequence), CDR1 is DFQATT and CDR2 SNEGSKA. The CDR3 has 14 amino acids, counting the end cysteine and phenylalanine. Only CDR3 DNA remains: 42 bases, in frame from the first base. The library was obtained by 5' RACE. Sequencer: Illumina HiSeq 2500. A second about 6 to 11 cycle PCR used a sample-barcoded 5' primer and a J-beta primer mix. Each TCR beta cDNA molecule received a unique molecular identifier from a template-switch 5' adaptor carrying 12 random nucleotides. Each sample yielded at least 3 million CDR3-containing paired-end reads. All of the RNA was converted into first-strand cDNA using the Mint cDNA synthesis kit, with a TRBC-specific oligonucleotide serving as the primer. Following uracil-DNA glycosylase treatment, a first 18-cycle PCR with universal primers M1SS and BC2_uni_R was performed on all cDNA. As for the original processing: Each sample was normalized by randomly selecting 1 million high-quality reads, each carrying a distinct molecular identifier. Reads sharing molecular identifiers were discarded rather than binned into consensus sequences. MiTCR, set to a Q25 quality threshold and the strictest error-elimination algorithm, was used for CDR3 identification, clonotype clustering and error correction. Lower-bound total TCR beta diversity was estimated with a nonparametric unseen species model using Euler transformation. TCRdb's own reprocessing of the public reads used fastp at Q25 and MiXCR and kept productive beta chains. Identical CDR3 proteins give one entry, which carries the most common genes and DNA. In this record, the V and J calls reflect TCRdb's handling and not the investigators' own analysis. The sample table records under 950,000 distinct CDR3 sequences; approximately 21% of these occur just once. Jointly, the top ten make up roughly a fifth of the sample.

This clonotype was seen a handful of times. Its binding antigen is unknown. The sample holds no much larger clone one base away, and base qualities are not on file. Donors were about 36 systemically healthy Caucasian individuals from Russia aged roughly 6 to 95 years. Each donor gave 9 to 10 milliliters of peripheral blood, collected into EDTA-treated Vacutainer tubes. PBMCs were isolated by Ficoll-Paque density-gradient centrifugation, with at least 6 million obtained per sample. Total RNA, at least 5 micrograms per sample, was extracted from PBMCs with Trizol reagent. For every donor, an aliquot of PBMCs went through flow cytometry to measure the percentages of naive CD45RAhigh/CD27high T cells.

The sequencing input was blood. The chain couples TRBV20-1 to TRBJ1-2, with a weak D call of TRBD1 (6 bases match). The clonotype comes from a man between 65 and 85 years old in good health. The DNA sequence follows: TGCAGTGCTAGGACACAGGGACTCGTGGGCGGCTACACCTTC. Its translation reads: CSARTQGLVGGYTF.